This TCR beta chain appears in the sequencing data of a study of cytomegalovirus exposure and HLA in healthy donors. The donors were part of the validation cohort of roughly 130 subjects. That cohort was separate from the first cohort, which comprised 670 or so subjects. A word on this clone: Its specificity is not known.

Some clones are missing from TCRdb's copy, which holds only in-frame ones; the method was immunoSEQ multiplex PCR. This repertoire shows some 150,000 clones, about 94% found once; its top ten account for approximately 1.8%. Broader study findings: The study flagged some 170 TCR beta chains as cytomegalovirus-associated.

This CDR3 is 16 amino acids long. Germline assignment: CDR1 SEHNR and CDR2 FQNEAQ (reference sequence). V shed 1 base, J shed 3 bases, and the junction held 5 bases outside the gene matches. The chain couples TRBV7-9 to TRBJ1-5, with 8 bases fitting TRBD1. Sample: PBMCs. This sequence was found in a man between 18 and 35 years old in good health and CMV-seropositive. The CDR3 reads CASSLVGQGLNQPQHF. CDR3 bases: TGTGCCAGCAGCTTAGTCGGACAGGGCCTCAATCAGCCCCAGCATTTT.